This TCR beta chain was sequenced in a study of blood T cell repertoires in COVID-19. Study information: T cells, B-cell-depleted T cells, or PBMCs supplied cDNA or gDNA.

Under the authors' procedure: Amplification with reference gene primers provided the estimates of nucleated cell counts. Profiled with immunoSEQ multiplex PCR; TCRdb holds only in-frame clones, not every one. V and J calls and clone size are copied from that table; D and trimming were computed from the DNA. This table has about 69,000 clones, roughly nine tenths appearing once. The V segment lost 8 bases and the J segment 4 bases; nucleotides outside the gene matches: 12. The CDR3 runs 17 residues. CDR1 SNHLY and CDR2 FYNNEI come from the germline V gene. The V call is TRBV2, the J call TRBJ1-4; 11 bases agree with TRBD1. The sample was peripheral blood. The origin of this receptor is a woman aged 45-60 years with active COVID-19. The CDR3 here is CASEGTGGPYLNEKLFF. The CDR3 DNA reads as TGTGCCAGCGAAGGGACAGGGGGTCCATACCTTAATGAAAAACTGTTTTTT.